This T cell receptor beta chain comes out of a study of blood T cell repertoires in COVID-19. On the study more broadly: There were acute and convalescent COVID-19 samples, and they came from the United States, Italy and Spain.

Method: immunoSEQ multiplex PCR; TCRdb's copy keeps in-frame clones and lacks some. This table holds some 150,000 clones, about 88% found once. The source of this sequence is a woman between 65 and 79 years old with acute or convalescent COVID-19. The sample taken for sequencing was peripheral blood.

The CDR3 spells CSVLSPGTGATNYGYTF. The CDR3 DNA follows: TGCAGCGTTCTTTCCCCTGGGACAGGGGCTACTAACTATGGCTACACCTTC. The chain carries TRBV29-1 and TRBJ1-2; TRBD1 matches 10 bases. Unmatched junction bases numbered 12, after V lost 5 bases and J lost 0 bases. Germline V gene lookup returns CDR1 SQVTM and CDR2 ANQGSEA. The CDR3 totals 17 residues.